This section outlines one T cell receptor (beta chain) sequence together with its context. Its antigen is not identified. Distinct nucleotide sequences in the sample also encode this CDR3. This specimen belongs to a study of shared clonotypes between healthy human individuals. The CDR3 is 15 amino acids. Germline values: CDR1 LNHNV, CDR2 YYDKDF (reference sequence). The trim removed 3 bases at V and 4 bases at J, leaving 4 bases unmatched. Findings and caveats of the study: Larger estimated richness was generally seen in naive subsets than in memory subsets. Rarefaction analysis demonstrated incomplete sorted-subset sequencing notwithstanding large depth.

The assay was immunoSEQ multiplex PCR, and TCRdb's table has in-frame clones only and misses some. The data contain 2 million to 3 million clones, approximately 93% of them singletons. Sequencing input: naive CD4+ T cells from PBMCs. Specified subset: CD45RA+ positively selected. J is TRBJ1-4 and V is TRBV15; 8 bases line up with TRBD1. The TCR originated in a man between 18 and 29 years old in good health. Some clones in this sample may be carry-over from other donors' samples. CDR3 loop: CATSRQGAGNEKLFF. CDR3 sequence (DNA): TGTGCCACCAGCAGGCAGGGGGCGGGTAATGAAAAACTGTTTTTT.